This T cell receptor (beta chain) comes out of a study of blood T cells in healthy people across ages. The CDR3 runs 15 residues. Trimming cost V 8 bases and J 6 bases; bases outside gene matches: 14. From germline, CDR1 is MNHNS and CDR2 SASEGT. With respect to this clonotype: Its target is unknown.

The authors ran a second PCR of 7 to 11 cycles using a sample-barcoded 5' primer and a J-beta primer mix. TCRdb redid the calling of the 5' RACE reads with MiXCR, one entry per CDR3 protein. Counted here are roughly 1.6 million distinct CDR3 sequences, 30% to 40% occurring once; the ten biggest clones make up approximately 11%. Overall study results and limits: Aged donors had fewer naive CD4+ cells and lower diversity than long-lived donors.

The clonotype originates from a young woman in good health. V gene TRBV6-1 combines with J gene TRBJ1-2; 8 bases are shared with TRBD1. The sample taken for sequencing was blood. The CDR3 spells CASSEWRTGSDGYTF. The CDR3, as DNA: TGTGCCAGCTCCGAATGGAGGACAGGGAGCGATGGCTACACCTTC.